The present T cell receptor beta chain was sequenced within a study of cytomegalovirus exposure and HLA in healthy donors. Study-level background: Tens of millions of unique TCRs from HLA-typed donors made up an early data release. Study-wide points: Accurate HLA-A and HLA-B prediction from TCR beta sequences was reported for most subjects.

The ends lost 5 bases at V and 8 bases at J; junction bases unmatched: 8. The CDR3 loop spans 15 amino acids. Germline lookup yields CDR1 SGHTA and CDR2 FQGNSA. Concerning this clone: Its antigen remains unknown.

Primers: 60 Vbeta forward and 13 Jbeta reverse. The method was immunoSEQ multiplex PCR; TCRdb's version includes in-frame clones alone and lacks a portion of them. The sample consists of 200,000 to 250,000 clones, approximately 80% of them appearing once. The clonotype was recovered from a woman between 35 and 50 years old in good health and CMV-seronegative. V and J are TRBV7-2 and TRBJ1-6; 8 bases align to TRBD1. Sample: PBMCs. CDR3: CASSTRQGSYSPLHF. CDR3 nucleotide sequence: TGTGCCAGCAGCACCCGACAGGGGAGTTATTCACCCCTCCACTTT. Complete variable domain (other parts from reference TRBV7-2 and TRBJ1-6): GAGVSQSPSNKVTEKGKDVELRCDPISGHTALYWYRQSLGQGLEFLIYFQGNSAPDKSGLPSDRFSAERTGGSVSTLTIQRTQQEDSAVYLCASSTRQGSYSPLHFGNGTRLTVT.